The T cell receptor beta chain described here comes from a study of blood T cell repertoires in COVID-19. Study context: Samples came from the United States, Italy and Spain, spanning acute and convalescent COVID-19. From T cells, B-cell-depleted T cells, or PBMCs came the material, which was cDNA or gDNA.

As handled by the study authors: Amplified reference gene primers provided the basis for estimating nucleated cell counts. The table came from immunoSEQ multiplex PCR; TCRdb's copy has only in-frame clones and leaves some out. V, J and clone size are taken as reported in that table, and D and trimming were inferred from the DNA itself. The sample yields hundreds of thousands of clones, about 89% seen once. Points on this clone: Other nucleotide sequences in the sample specify the same CDR3.

V was trimmed by 0 bases and J by 3 bases, leaving 6 bases between them. Germline CDR1 SGHRS, CDR2 YFSETQ. The CDR3 totals 13 residues. Sequencing used peripheral blood. The receptor was isolated from a woman between 25 and 40 years old with acute or convalescent COVID-19. The chain is built from TRBV5-1 and TRBJ1-1; D is ambiguous. The CDR3 DNA sequence: TGCGCCAGCAGCTTGGCAGGTTACACTGAAGCTTTCTTT. Encoded protein: CASSLAGYTEAFF.